This is a list of T cell receptor beta chains from one sample in a study of T cells in Graves' hyperthyroidism and ophthalmopathy. Using its own MiXCR run on the multiplex PCR reads, TCRdb lists one record per CDR3 protein. The data contain roughly 170,000 distinct CDR3 sequences, approximately 17% of them singletons. The sequencing input was blood. The receptors were sampled from a woman in her 50s with Graves' hyperthyroidism. Each CDR3 is given with its conserved first and last residue. D genes are given only for firm matches. Clone size is shown for a subset of rows, as once, few, many or a class of expanded clone.

cdr3_nt	cdr3_aa	d_call	clone_size	cdr3_length	v_call	j_call
TGTGCCAGCAGTTTCCGGGGGAGCGCCTACGAGCAGTACTTC	CASSFRGSAYEQYF	NA	many	14	TRBV28	TRBJ2-7
TGTGCCAGTAGCCGGGGAGGGGCTTACGAGCAGTACTTC	CASSRGGAYEQYF	TRBD2	many	13	TRBV19	TRBJ2-7
TGCAGTGCTAGAGACAGGGACGGAGAGAACTTTGACCACGAGCAGTACTTC	CSARDRDGENFDHEQYF	NA	many	17	TRBV20-1	TRBJ2-7
TGTGCCAGCAGTGCGGGGGGCGCCTATGGCTACACCTTC	CASSAGGAYGYTF	NA	many	13	TRBV2	TRBJ1-2
TGTGCCAGCAGCCTGGGTGGGGCTAATCAGCCCCAGCAATTT	CASSLGGANQPQQF	NA	few	14	TRBV14	TRBJ1-5
TGTGCCAGCAGCGTTGCGGGATTGACAGGGGACTACAATGAGCAGTTCTTC	CASSVAGLTGDYNEQFF	TRBD1	NA	17	TRBV7-6	TRBJ2-1
TGTGCCAGCAGCTCGGTACGGATGAACACTGAAGCTTTCTTT	CASSSVRMNTEAFF	NA	many	14	TRBV7-2	TRBJ1-1
TGTGCCAGCAGTTGGGCAGCGAGCTCCTACGAGCAGTACTTC	CASSWAASSYEQYF	NA	many	14	TRBV6-1	TRBJ2-7
TGTGCCAGCAGTCGAGGGGAGGGACTAGCGGAAGAGACCCAGTACTTC	CASSRGEGLAEETQYF	TRBD2	NA	16	TRBV3-1	TRBJ2-5
TGCGCCAGCAGCTTAACGGCAGGGGGGACCGGGGAGCTGTTTTTT	CASSLTAGGTGELFF	NA	NA	15	TRBV5-1	TRBJ2-2
TGTGCCAGCAGGGCCGACGGTAATACGCAGTATTTT	CASRADGNTQYF	NA	many	12	TRBV3-1	TRBJ2-3
TGTGCCAGTAGTGCCTGGCTAGCGGGGGGGCCCAAATGGGATGAGCAGTTCTTC	CASSAWLAGGPKWDEQFF	TRBD2	many	18	TRBV19	TRBJ2-1
TGCGCCAGCAGCCAAGAGCGCCGGGGGGGTAGGGACGGGGAGCTGTTTTTT	CASSQERRGGRDGELFF	TRBD2	NA	17	TRBV4-1	TRBJ2-2
TGTGCCAGCAGCTCAGGGGGACCCTCCTACTCCTACGAGCAGTACTTC	CASSSGGPSYSYEQYF	TRBD1	many	16	TRBV7-2	TRBJ2-7
TGTGCCAGCAGTAACAAACAACTGTACGAGCAGTACTTC	CASSNKQLYEQYF	NA	many	13	TRBV7-9	TRBJ2-7
TGCGCCAGCAGCACGGGACAGGTGAACACTGAAGCTTTCTTT	CASSTGQVNTEAFF	TRBD1	few	14	TRBV5-1	TRBJ1-1
TGTGCCAGCAGATTCGGGGGCCCCTCCTACAATGAGCAGTTCTTC	CASRFGGPSYNEQFF	NA	many	15	TRBV6-2/TRBV6-3	TRBJ2-1
TGTGCCAGCAGCGTACAGGGTCAAGAGACCCAGTACTTC	CASSVQGQETQYF	NA	many	13	TRBV11-2	TRBJ2-5